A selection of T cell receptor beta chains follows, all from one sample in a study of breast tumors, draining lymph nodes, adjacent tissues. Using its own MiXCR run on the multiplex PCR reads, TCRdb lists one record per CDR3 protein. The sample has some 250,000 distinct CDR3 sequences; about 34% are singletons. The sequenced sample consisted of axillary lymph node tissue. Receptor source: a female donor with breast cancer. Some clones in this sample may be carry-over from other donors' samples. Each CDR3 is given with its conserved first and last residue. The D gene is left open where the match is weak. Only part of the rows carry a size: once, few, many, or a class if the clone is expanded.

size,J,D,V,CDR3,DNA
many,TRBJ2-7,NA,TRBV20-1,CSAYPGSYLGEQYF,TGCAGTGCGTATCCGGGGTCCTACCTCGGCGAGCAGTACTTC
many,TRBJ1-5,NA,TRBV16,CASSQWVGDQPQHF,TGTGCCAGCAGCCAATGGGTGGGGGATCAGCCCCAGCATTTT
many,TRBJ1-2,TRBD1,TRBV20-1,CSAPIRQGAHGYTF,TGCAGTGCTCCAATCCGACAGGGGGCGCATGGCTACACCTTC
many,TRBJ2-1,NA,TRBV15,CATSGEGSYNEQFF,TGTGCCACCAGCGGTGAGGGCTCCTACAATGAGCAGTTCTTC
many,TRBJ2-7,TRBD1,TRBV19,CATGTGAEQYF,TGTGCCACAGGGACAGGGGCGGAGCAGTACTTC
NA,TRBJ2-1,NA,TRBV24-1,CATSATQRNYNEQFF,TGTGCCACCAGTGCTACCCAGAGGAACTACAACGAGCAGTTCTTC
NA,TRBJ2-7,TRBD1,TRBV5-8,CASSVTGVRVEQYF,TGTGCCAGCAGCGTGACAGGGGTTCGAGTGGAGCAGTACTTC
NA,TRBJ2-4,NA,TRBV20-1,CSAREGPRNIQYF,TGCAGTGCTAGAGAAGGACCGAGAAACATTCAGTACTTC
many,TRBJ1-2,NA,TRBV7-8,CASSLGEGSNYGYTF,TGTGCCAGCAGCTTAGGGGAGGGGTCTAACTATGGCTACACCTTC
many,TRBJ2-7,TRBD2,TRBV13,CASSGSGGAYEQYF,TGTGCCAGCAGCGGTAGCGGGGGGGCCTACGAGCAGTACTTC
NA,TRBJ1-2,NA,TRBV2,CASTATATGYTF,TGTGCCAGCACTGCGACAGCTACGGGATACACCTTC
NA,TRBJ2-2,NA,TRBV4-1,CASSQERFGFGELFF,TGCGCCAGCAGCCAAGAAAGGTTCGGGTTTGGGGAGCTGTTTTTT
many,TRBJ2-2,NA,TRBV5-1,CASSSGLASTGELFF,TGCGCCAGCAGCTCGGGCCTAGCTTCCACCGGGGAGCTGTTTTTT
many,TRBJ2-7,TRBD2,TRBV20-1,CSARDWGRGGSRYEQYF,TGCAGTGCTAGAGATTGGGGTCGGGGCGGGAGTCGCTACGAGCAGTACTTC
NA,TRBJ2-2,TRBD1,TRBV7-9,CASSLGTGGFTGELFF,TGTGCCAGCAGCTTGGGGACAGGGGGCTTCACCGGGGAGCTGTTTTTT
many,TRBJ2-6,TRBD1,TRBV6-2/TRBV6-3,CASRQDRKTSGANVLTF,TGTGCCAGCAGGCAGGACAGGAAAACTTCTGGGGCCAACGTCCTGACTTTC
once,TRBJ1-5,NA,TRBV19,CASSEQGGFRETQHF,TGTGCCAGTAGTGAACAGGGAGGGTTTCGGGAGACCCAGCATTTT
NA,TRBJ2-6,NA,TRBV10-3,CAISVSGANVLTF,TGTGCCATCAGTGTCTCTGGGGCCAACGTCCTGACTTTC
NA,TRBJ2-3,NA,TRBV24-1,CATSDLRRGWSTDTQYF,TGTGCCACCAGTGATTTGAGGCGGGGCTGGAGCACAGATACGCAGTATTTT
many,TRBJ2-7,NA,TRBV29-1,CSVGSGPVYEQYF,TGCAGCGTTGGATCAGGGCCAGTCTACGAGCAGTACTTC
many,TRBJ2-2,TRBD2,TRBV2,CASGTSVGELFF,TGTGCCAGCGGGACTAGCGTCGGGGAGCTGTTTTTT
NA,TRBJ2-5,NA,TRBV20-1,CSASTAAEISETQYF,TGCAGTGCTAGTACGGCAGCGGAGATTTCAGAGACCCAGTACTTC